This T cell receptor (beta chain) was recorded in a study of T cells after posttransplantation cyclophosphamide. TCRdb's copy holds only in-frame clones and misses some; the assay was immunoSEQ multiplex PCR. Of 1,500 to 2,000 clones in the sample, 80% are singletons; the top ten hold roughly 18%. Treatment was busulfan-fludarabine conditioning, a marrow graft, and cyclophosphamide on days +3 and +4. This CDR3 comprises 15 residues. Germline CDR1 reads LNHDA; CDR2 reads SQIVND (reference sequence). Trimming removed 4 bases from V and 0 bases from J; junction bases left unmatched: 3. The rearrangement uses TRBV19 and TRBJ1-1; TRBD1 matches 9 bases. Specimen: PBMCs, collected 300 days after allogeneic stem cell transplant with posttransplant cyclophosphamide. The sequence was collected from a male patient in his thirties who received an allogeneic stem cell transplant from a related donor, was CMV-positive, and had acute GVHD only. Some T cells may have originated in the graft donor. Written as DNA, the CDR3 is TGTGCCAGTAGTAGGACAGGGGCTTTGAACACTGAAGCTTTCTTT. Encoded protein: CASSRTGALNTEAFF.